Listed below are T cell receptor beta chains from one sample, sequenced in a study of pediatric ulcerative colitis. Sequencing was performed with immunoSEQ multiplex PCR; in TCRdb, only in-frame clones are kept and a portion is missing. The sample yields 30,000 or so clones, around 80% seen once. Sequencing was performed on gut tissue. The receptor source for this set is a boy between 10 and 17 years old with mild ulcerative colitis. The CDR3 runs from the conserved cysteine through the conserved F or W. The D gene is left open where the match is weak. For some rows the clone size is stated as once, few or many, or as a class when expanded; others skip it.

DNA,CDR3,D,J,V,size
TGTGCCTGGAGTTCGGGGGCCAGGGTTCAGTCCCAGCATTTT,CAWSSGARVQSQHF,-,TRBJ1-5,TRBV30,-
TGTGCCATCGGCGCCGCAGGGCGGGAGAACACTGAAGCTTTCTTT,CAIGAAGRENTEAFF,-,TRBJ1-1,TRBV6-1,-
TGCGCCAGCAGCAACAGGGTTCTGCCCTGGGGTGGTGAAGCTTTCTTT,CASSNRVLPWGGEAFF,-,TRBJ1-1,TRBV5-1,-
TGTGCCAGCAGCCGACAGGGCGGTAAACTGTTTTTT,CASSRQGGKLFF,TRBD1,TRBJ1-4,TRBV5-8,few
TGTGCCAGCAGTTACACCGGACTAGCTGGGGAGACCCAGTACTTC,CASSYTGLAGETQYF,TRBD2,TRBJ2-5,TRBV6-5,-
TGTGCCAGCAGCTTAGTTCGTGGAAACACCATATATTTT,CASSLVRGNTIYF,-,TRBJ1-3,TRBV7-2,few
TGTGCCACCAGCAGAGAAAGGGGGCGCGAGCAGTACTTC,CATSRERGREQYF,TRBD1,TRBJ2-7,TRBV15,-
TGCGCCAGCAGCTTGGCCGCGGGGGGGCCGTTGAGCACAGATACGCAGTATTTT,CASSLAAGGPLSTDTQYF,TRBD2,TRBJ2-3,TRBV5-1,once
TGTGCCAGCAGCTTGAAGACTAGCGGGGGGTCTACAGATACGCAGTATTTT,CASSLKTSGGSTDTQYF,TRBD2,TRBJ2-3,TRBV5-4,-
TGTGCCAGCAGCCGACTAGGCCCGGGGCATGAGCAGTTCTTC,CASSRLGPGHEQFF,-,TRBJ2-1,TRBV11-1,-
TGTGCCAGCAGTTTATGGACAGCCACTGAAGCTTTCTTT,CASSLWTATEAFF,-,TRBJ1-1,TRBV27,once
TGTGCCAGCAGCTTAGGGGTCGGAACGTATGGCTACACCTTC,CASSLGVGTYGYTF,-,TRBJ1-2,TRBV11-2,-
TGCGCCAGCCGGCCTACCGGGACGGCTGGAAACACCATATATTTT,CASRPTGTAGNTIYF,-,TRBJ1-3,TRBV5-1,-
TGTGCCAGCAGCTTTCGGACAGGGCTGAACACTGAAGCTTTCTTT,CASSFRTGLNTEAFF,TRBD1,TRBJ1-1,TRBV5-6,-
TGTGCCAGCAAAACAGAGCGCACAGATACGCAGTATTTT,CASKTERTDTQYF,-,TRBJ2-3,TRBV2,-
TGTGCCAGCAGCTTACTACCGACAGGGCCATCCGCAGATACGCAGTATTTT,CASSLLPTGPSADTQYF,TRBD1,TRBJ2-3,TRBV11-2,-
TGTGCCAGCTCACTCGGACAGGGGAGGGTGTTTACTGAAGCTTTCTTT,CASSLGQGRVFTEAFF,TRBD1,TRBJ1-1,TRBV18,-
TGTGCCAGTAGTATCCTTCAGGGCGGGGTTAACAATCAGCCCCAGCATTTT,CASSILQGGVNNQPQHF,-,TRBJ1-5,TRBV19,once
TGCGCCAGCAGCCAAGAGGGTTTACTCACGGGGTCCTACGAGCAGTACTTC,CASSQEGLLTGSYEQYF,-,TRBJ2-7,TRBV4-1,-
TGCGCCAGCAGCTTGGAGGCAGCAGATTCACCCCTCCACTTT,CASSLEAADSPLHF,-,TRBJ1-6,TRBV5-1,-
TGTGCCAGCGCACCCGGACAGGGGGCAGGGTACACCTTC,CASAPGQGAGYTF,TRBD1,TRBJ1-2,TRBV6-1,few
TGTGCCAGCAGTGAAATAACTGAATACAATGAGCAGTTCTTC,CASSEITEYNEQFF,-,TRBJ2-1,TRBV6-1,-
TGTGCCAGCAGCGTAGAGATAGGGAACACTGAAGCTTTCTTT,CASSVEIGNTEAFF,-,TRBJ1-1,TRBV9,-
TGTGCCAGCAGCTTAGATGAAGGGGGCCCGTACGAGCAGTACTTC,CASSLDEGGPYEQYF,TRBD1,TRBJ2-7,TRBV11-3,-
TGTGCCAGTAGTATAGGACAGGTTCCGCAGCCCCAGCATTTT,CASSIGQVPQPQHF,-,TRBJ1-5,TRBV19,-
TGTGCCAGCAGTTATGGGAAGAGGCCCGGGGAGCTGTTTTTT,CASSYGKRPGELFF,-,TRBJ2-2,TRBV6-5,-
TGCGCCAGCAGCCGCACAGGGAGAGCTGCTGGAAACACCATATATTTT,CASSRTGRAAGNTIYF,-,TRBJ1-3,TRBV4-1,once
TGTGCCAGCAGCCCCGGCGGGGGGGCGATCTACGAGCAGTACTTC,CASSPGGGAIYEQYF,TRBD2,TRBJ2-7,TRBV11-3,once
TGTGCCAGCAGCCAAGGACAGGGCGGGGGAAACACCATATATTTT,CASSQGQGGGNTIYF,TRBD1,TRBJ1-3,TRBV4-2,few
TGTGCCTGGAGTGTATACGGACAGACCCTCGAGCAGTACTTC,CAWSVYGQTLEQYF,-,TRBJ2-7,TRBV30,-
TGCGCCAGCAGCCAACTGGGGGGGAACACTGAAGCTTTCTTT,CASSQLGGNTEAFF,-,TRBJ1-1,TRBV4-1,-
TGCGCCAGCAGTGAGTCTGCAGCTATGAACACTGAAGCTTTCTTT,CASSESAAMNTEAFF,-,TRBJ1-1,TRBV10-1,few